A single TCR beta chain is shown here with its context. Its antigen remains unknown. Amplification by 5'RACE using constant-segment primers produced TCR alpha and TCR beta cDNA libraries that carried sample barcodes and UMIs. Each CDR3 protein is one row after TCRdb ran MiXCR on the 5' RACE reads. In the table there are around 120,000 distinct CDR3 sequences, about a sixth of which are singletons. This specimen belongs to a study of T-cell memory formation after mild COVID-19. The study, taken as a whole, reports: Contracting CD4+ clones were located mainly in CM and EM, and CD8+ clones in EMRA. The study found balanced CD4/CD8 in clones contracting day 15 to 85 and a CD4+ lean in later expanders.

Germline values: CDR1 DFQATT, CDR2 SNEGSKA (reference sequence). This CDR3 is built from 13 residues. With 0 bases removed from V and 6 bases from J, the gap between germline ends came to 6 bases. The chain uses TRBV20-1 and TRBJ1-6, with no clear D. The TCR originated in an adult woman who had mild COVID-19 (a few samples of this study predate the infection). Cell type and time point are not known. The specimen sequenced was PBMCs or a T cell subset sorted from them (not recorded which). The CDR3 bases are TGCAGTGCTAGAGACAGGATTAATTCACCCCTCCACTTT. It encodes CSARDRINSPLHF.